Sequencing of this T cell receptor (beta chain) was carried out in a study of T cell responses to AZD1222 COVID-19 vaccine. Points from the study as a whole: Variant regions that are unmutated are reportedly the target of nearly half of spike-specific TCRs.

Germline CDR1 reads SNHLY; CDR2 reads FYNNEI. The V end lost 1 base, the J end lost 3 bases, and 13 bases lay between the germline ends. The CDR3 extends over 15 amino acids. On this clone itself: Antigen: not known.

Measured with immunoSEQ multiplex PCR; TCRdb has only the in-frame clones, and not every one. In the table there are roughly 150,000 clones, nearly 95% of which are singletons. The sample in question was peripheral blood, obtained on day 0 of AZD1222 vaccination. The genes are TRBV2 and TRBJ2-7; maybe TRBD1 (6 bases). This TCR derives from an adult in good health. CDR3 sequence: CASSEGTALLYEQYF. In DNA form, the CDR3 reads TGTGCCAGCAGTGAAGGGACAGCCCTTCTCTACGAGCAGTACTTC.